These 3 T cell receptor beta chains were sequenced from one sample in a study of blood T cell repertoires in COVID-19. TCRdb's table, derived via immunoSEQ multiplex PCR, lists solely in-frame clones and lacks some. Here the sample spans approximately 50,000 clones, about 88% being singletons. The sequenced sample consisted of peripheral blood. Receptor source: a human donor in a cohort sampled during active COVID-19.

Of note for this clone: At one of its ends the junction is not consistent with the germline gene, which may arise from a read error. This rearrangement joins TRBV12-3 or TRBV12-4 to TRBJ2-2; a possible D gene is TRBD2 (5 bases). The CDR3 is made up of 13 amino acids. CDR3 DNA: TGTGCCAGCCGTTTAGGAGGTATCGGGGAGCTGTTTTTT. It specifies CASRLGGIGELFF.

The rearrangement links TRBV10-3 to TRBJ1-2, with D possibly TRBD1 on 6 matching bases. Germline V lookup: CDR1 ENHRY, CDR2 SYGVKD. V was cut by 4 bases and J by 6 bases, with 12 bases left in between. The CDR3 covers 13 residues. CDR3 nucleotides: TGTGCCATCAGTGGGGACATGAACCATGGCTACACCTTC. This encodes CAISGDMNHGYTF.

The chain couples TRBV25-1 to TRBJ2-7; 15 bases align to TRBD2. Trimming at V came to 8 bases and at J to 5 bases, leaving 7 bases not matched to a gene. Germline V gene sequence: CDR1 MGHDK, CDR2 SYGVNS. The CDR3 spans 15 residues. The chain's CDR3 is CASRLGTSGRNEQYF. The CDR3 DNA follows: TGTGCCAGCCGACTGGGGACTAGCGGGAGGAACGAGCAGTACTTC.